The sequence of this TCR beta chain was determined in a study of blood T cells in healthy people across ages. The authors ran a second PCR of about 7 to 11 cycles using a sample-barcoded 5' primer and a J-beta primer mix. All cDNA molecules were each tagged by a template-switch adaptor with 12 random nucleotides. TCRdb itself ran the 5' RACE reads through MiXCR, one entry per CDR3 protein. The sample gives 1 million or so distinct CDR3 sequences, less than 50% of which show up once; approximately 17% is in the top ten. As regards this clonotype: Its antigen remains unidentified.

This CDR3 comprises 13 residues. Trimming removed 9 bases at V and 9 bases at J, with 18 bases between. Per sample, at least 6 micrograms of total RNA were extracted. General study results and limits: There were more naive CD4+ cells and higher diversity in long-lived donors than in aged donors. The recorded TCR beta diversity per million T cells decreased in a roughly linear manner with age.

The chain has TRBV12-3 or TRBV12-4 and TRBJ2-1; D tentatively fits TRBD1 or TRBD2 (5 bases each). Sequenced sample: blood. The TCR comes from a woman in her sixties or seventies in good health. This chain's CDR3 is CASESMGDGEQFF. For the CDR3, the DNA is TGTGCCAGTGAAAGCATGGGGGACGGTGAGCAGTTCTTC.